This record concerns one T cell receptor (beta chain) sequence. Its antigen is as yet unknown. The method was immunoSEQ multiplex PCR; TCRdb's version includes in-frame clones alone and lacks a portion of them. The top ten clones hold around 0.97% of a sample with over 150,000 clones, approximately 95% of them seen once. This CDR3 comprises 13 residues. Trimming removed 4 bases at V and 9 bases at J, with 15 bases between. Germline V gives CDR1 SGHTA, CDR2 FQGNSA. These data are taken from a study of T cell responses to AZD1222 COVID-19 vaccine. Study-wide findings and caveats: Baseline testing showed seropositivity in only five or six AZD1222 recipients. When two AZD1222 doses had been given, Spike-specific TCR breadth and depth rose. All repertoire sampling was performed exclusively after the peak T cell response.

This chain connects TRBV7-2 to TRBJ1-2, with TRBD1 as a possible D gene (5 bases). The source material was peripheral blood, sampled 28 days after the second dose of the MenACWY control vaccine. This sequence originates from an adult who received the MenACWY meningococcal vaccine as a control. The CDR3: CASSSWERGSYTF. CDR3 DNA: TGTGCCAGCAGCTCCTGGGAGAGGGGCAGCTACACCTTC. Supplemented by reference TRBV7-2 and TRBJ1-2, the full variable domain reads GAGVSQSPSNKVTEKGKDVELRCDPISGHTALYWYRQSLGQGLEFLIYFQGNSAPDKSGLPSDRFSAERTGGSVSTLTIQRTQQEDSAVYLCASSSWERGSYTFGSGTRLTVV.